This TCR beta chain comes out of a study of HIV-infected patients and healthy controls. Study-wide findings and caveats: In healthy controls, MAIT alpha CDR3s were common; in HIV+ repertoires, severely depleted.

Whole blood was used without fractionation, so all unsorted peripheral T cells were included. In its sample, this clonotype ranks as medium-sized. Its antigen is currently unknown. This CDR3 comprises 13 residues. The germline V and J ends were trimmed by 0 bases and 5 bases, with 5 bases remaining between them. Germline-derived CDR1 and CDR2 are MNHEY and SVGAGI. 400 to 550 ng RNA was reverse transcribed with alpha and beta constant-region primers. Using multiplexing indices, alpha and beta chain libraries were generated apart by chain-specific third strand synthesis. Using its own MiXCR run on the 5' RACE reads, TCRdb lists one record per CDR3 protein. Of 9,000 to 9,500 distinct CDR3 sequences in the sample, under 6% were seen once.

The sequence derives from an adult in good health. This rearrangement joins TRBV6-5 to TRBJ2-1, with D maybe TRBD2 (5 bases). What was sequenced was blood. The CDR3 DNA reads TGTGCCAGCAGTTACTCGACTAACAATGAGCAGTTCTTC. Its protein product is CASSYSTNNEQFF.